These 8 T cell receptor beta chains originate from one sample sequenced in a study of technical replicates of blood from a handful of donors. The data were produced by immunoSEQ multiplex PCR, yet TCRdb's version contains in-frame clones alone and is incomplete. The sample holds tens of thousands of clones, roughly 94% seen once. The sequenced sample was T cells isolated from PBMCs. These TCRs come from a human donor in good health.

The rearrangement uses TRBV25-1 and TRBJ1-1; 9 bases line up with TRBD1. The germline CDR1 and CDR2 sequences are MGHDK and SYGVNS. V dropped 6 bases and J dropped 7; count of bases not matched to a gene: 9. The CDR3 is 14 amino acids. The CDR3 loop is CASSHRGRIDEAFF. In DNA, the CDR3 is TGTGCCAGCAGCCACAGGGGGCGTATTGATGAAGCTTTCTTT.

The chain employs TRBV2 and TRBJ2-5; tentative D call: TRBD2 (5 bases). Germline loops: CDR1 SNHLY, CDR2 FYNNEI. This CDR3 is 14 amino acids long. The V and J ends lost 4 bases and 4 bases respectively, with 13 bases between them. CDR3 bases: TGTGCCAGCAGTGCCAGGACTGGTAGAGAGACCCAGTACTTC. This encodes CASSARTGRETQYF.

A note on this clone: At the DNA level, this CDR3 is encoded by other sequences in the same sample as well. The CDR3 DNA is TGCGCCAGCAGCTTGGATGCGGATACGCAGTATTTT. It encodes CASSLDADTQYF. The genes are TRBV5-1 and TRBJ2-3; D call uncertain. This CDR3 is built from 12 residues. Per germline, CDR1 SGHRS and CDR2 YFSETQ. The V and J ends lost 0 bases and 6 bases respectively, with 5 bases between them.

J is TRBJ1-5 and V is TRBV28; perhaps TRBD1 as D (6 bases). This CDR3 is built from 14 residues. V gave up 4 bases and J gave up 4 bases, with 11 bases separating them. The germline CDR1 and CDR2 sequences are MDHEN and SYDVKM. The CDR3 DNA reads as TGTGCCAGCAGTTACAGGGAGTTTAATCAGCCCCAGCATTTT. This codes for CASSYREFNQPQHF.

This chain links TRBV28 with TRBJ2-2, with unresolved D. CDR1 MDHEN and CDR2 SYDVKM come from the germline V gene. V was trimmed by 7 bases and J by 2 bases, leaving 8 bases between them. The length of the CDR3 is 13 residues. The CDR3 sequence is CASMNGNTGELFF. In DNA, the CDR3 is TGTGCCAGCATGAACGGTAACACCGGGGAGCTGTTTTTT.

V is TRBV6-1 and J is TRBJ2-6; no clear D gene. Trimming cost V 2 bases and J 0 bases, with 5 bases left between them. The germline V gene encodes CDR1 MNHNS and CDR2 SASEGT. The CDR3 totals 15 residues. CDR3 bases: TGTGCCAGCAGTGAACGAGTCTCTGGGGCCAACGTCCTGACTTTC. Protein sequence: CASSERVSGANVLTF.

This clone was detected only once. CDR3 sequence (DNA): TGTGCCAGCACGGACGGGACCTACGAGCAGTACTTC. Protein sequence: CASTDGTYEQYF. The gene calls are TRBV2 and TRBJ2-7; weak D call: TRBD2 (5 bases). This CDR3 is built from 12 residues. Looked up from germline, CDR1 is SNHLY and CDR2 is FYNNEI. V gave up 7 bases and J gave up 2 bases, with 9 bases separating them.

This CDR3 reads CASSLGTGYPNYGYTF. Written as DNA, the CDR3 is TGCGCCAGCAGCTTGGGGACAGGGTATCCTAACTATGGCTACACCTTC. This rearrangement joins TRBV5-1 to TRBJ1-2; TRBD1 agrees at 8 bases. The CDR3 is made up of 16 amino acids. V was pared by 0 bases and J by 0 bases, with 4 bases of the junction left unmatched. Germline assignment: CDR1 SGHRS and CDR2 YFSETQ.